A single sample is the source of the 8 T cell receptor beta chains below, sequenced in a study of T cell responses to AZD1222 COVID-19 vaccine. Only in-frame clones appear in the TCRdb table, and some are missing; sequencing was by immunoSEQ multiplex PCR. The sample has 140,000 to 150,000 clones; 89% are singletons. Sequencing used peripheral blood, obtained 28 days after the second AZD1222 dose. All receptors come from an adult who received the AZD1222 COVID-19 vaccine.

The V call is TRBV28, the J call TRBJ1-1; D gene uncertain. V lost 1 base and J 5 bases, leaving 8 bases between the germline ends. The CDR3 totals 13 residues. CDR1 is MDHEN and CDR2 is SYDVKM in the germline V gene. The CDR3 bases are TGTGCCAGCAGTTTATCTCCGGGGACTGAAGCTTTCTTT. Translating gives CASSLSPGTEAFF.

The chain joins TRBV18 to TRBJ1-6; TRBD1 might be the D (6 bases). CDR3 length equals 16 residues. CDR1 KGHSH and CDR2 LQKENI come from the germline V gene. The V end lost 2 bases, the J end lost 10 bases, and 18 bases lay between the germline ends. This CDR3 reads CASSPNSGGRSSPLHF. The CDR3 DNA follows: TGTGCCAGCTCACCAAACTCCGGGGGCCGTTCGTCACCCCTCCACTTT.

J is TRBJ2-1 and V is TRBV7-2; 7 nucleotides match TRBD1. The CDR3 runs to 14 residues. CDR1 is SGHTA, CDR2 FQGNSA, per germline. The trim removed 8 bases at V and 6 bases at J, leaving 10 bases unmatched. The CDR3: CASRRTGRSNEQFF. In DNA form, the CDR3 reads TGTGCCAGCCGACGGACAGGTAGATCCAATGAGCAGTTCTTC.

This chain connects TRBV15 to TRBJ2-5, with 9 bases identical to TRBD2. The CDR3 has 19 amino acids. J lost 3 bases, V lost 2 bases, and 16 bases had no gene match. The germline V gene encodes CDR1 LNHNV and CDR2 YYDKDF (reference sequence). CDR3 DNA: TGTGCCACCAGCAGACTAACCGGGCTAGCGGGAACTGCCAAAGAGACCCAGTACTTC. Its translation: CATSRLTGLAGTAKETQYF.

This clone was counted a few times. The gene calls are TRBV4-1 and TRBJ2-1; 7 nucleotides align to TRBD1. This CDR3 comprises 15 residues. With 1 base clipped from V and 4 bases from J, the junction kept 4 bases outside the gene matches. Germline V gene data show CDR1 as MGHRA and CDR2 as YSYEKL. CDR3 region: CASSQGKTGYNEQFF. In nucleotides, the CDR3 is TGCGCCAGCAGCCAAGGAAAGACAGGGTACAATGAGCAGTTCTTC.

This chain links TRBV28 with TRBJ1-5; TRBD1 might be the D (5 bases). The V gene lost 10 bases and the J gene lost 5 bases, with 15 bases spanning the gap. The germline CDR1 and CDR2 sequences are MDHEN and SYDVKM. The CDR3 is 13 amino acids. The CDR3 sequence is CATHGGGYQPQHF. In nucleotides, the CDR3 is TGTGCCACGCACGGGGGGGGTTATCAGCCCCAGCATTTT.

In its sample, this clone was seen a few times. The chain is built from TRBV6-5 and TRBJ1-2; 10 bases are a match to TRBD1. J gave up 3 bases and V 6 bases, and 4 bases lay outside the gene matches. Germline CDR1 MNHEY, CDR2 SVGAGI. The CDR3 length is 14 residues. Written as DNA, the CDR3 is TGTGCCAGCAGGACAGGGGGCGGTCACTATGGCTACACCTTC. Protein sequence: CASRTGGGHYGYTF.

The DNA for the CDR3 is TGCGCCAGCAGCCAAGATCGGCAGGGCCGCTATGGCTACACCTTC. It translates to CASSQDRQGRYGYTF. V is TRBV4-1 and J is TRBJ1-2; D is perhaps TRBD1 (5 bases). V was clipped by 0 bases and J by 4 bases, with 12 bases between them. Germline V gene data show CDR1 as MGHRA and CDR2 as YSYEKL. The CDR3 loop spans 15 amino acids.